This TCR beta chain was identified during a study of blood T cell repertoires in COVID-19 (dated by TCRdb to about 2020). Context from the whole study: Collaborator samples came from the United States, Italy and Spain and covered acute and convalescent phases of COVID-19. Nearly every sample came with metadata listing a de-identified subject ID, COVID-19 status, age in years and sex. Where HLA class I and class II types were available, the types were taken from metadata supplied by the sample provider, not from assay-based typing. Deeply sampled blood TCRbeta repertoires from subjects exposed to, actively infected with, or recovered from COVID-19 were included in the dataset. The samples were drawn from the first 160 participants of the ongoing ImmuneRACE study and from 1,254 subjects provided by 6 global collaborators. The repertoires were released in a freely available public database intended as a resource for research on the immune response to SARS-CoV-2. The material from the prospective study consisted of cDNA or gDNA derived from T cells, B-cell-depleted T cells, or PBMCs. What the research found in general, with its limitations: The amount of clinical and demographic metadata varied by source and participant and was provided uncurated.

The V and J ends are trimmed by 6 bases and 7 bases, leaving 10 bases between them. The CDR3 runs 12 amino acids, cysteine and phenylalanine included. The sequence is cut down to CDR3 DNA, 36 bases in frame from base 1. Looking up the germline V gene (reference sequence) yields CDR1 WNHNN and CDR2 SYGVQD. Participants in the prospective study were enrolled through a virtual design, were aged roughly 18 to 100 years, and lived in 20 to 30 United States geographic areas. To assign participants to cohorts, the prospective study relied on clinical history that participants themselves reported in a screening survey and a study questionnaire. Each participant in the prospective study had whole blood, serum and a nasopharyngeal or oropharyngeal swab collected by mobile phlebotomists. Additional blood draws and questionnaires over an approximately two-month period could optionally be provided by prospective study participants. Blood samples from the prospective study were shipped frozen or at room temperature prior to DNA extraction.

To note about this clone: The clone's antigen remains unknown. The input lacks base qualities; no much larger clone sits a single base away.

TCRbeta CDR3 regions were amplified from genomic DNA by means of the immunoSEQ Assay, a bias-controlled multiplex PCR. The authors' analysis ran thus. The number of nucleated cells in each sample was estimated from the amplification of reference gene primers within the assay. To quantify the absolute abundance of each unique TCRbeta CDR3 rearrangement, sequence reads were collapsed and filtered. For each sample, productive Simpson clonality was calculated as the square root of Simpson's diversity index over productive rearrangements. Here the immuneACCESS table is served through TCRdb, limited to in-frame sequences with V and J called. Missing clones are a known gap in these copies; in checked studies unresolved V genes cover under half, and the rest lacks a known reason. The V and J calls and clone size were taken over from that table, and D and trimming were inferred from the DNA. Recorded for this sample are approximately 250,000 clones; 85% to 90% of them occurred a single time. The top ten hold about 4% of the sample.

This sequence originates from a woman aged 25 to 39 with acute COVID-19. Here the chain combines TRBV10-1 and TRBJ2-1; TRBD1 is a possible D gene, resting on 5 matching bases. Sequenced: PBMCs or T cells enriched from blood (not recorded which). This receptor has the CDR3 CASSDPGNEQFF. The DNA sequence is TGCGCCAGCAGCGACCCAGGGAATGAGCAGTTCTTC.